This T cell receptor (beta chain) stems from a study of glioma-infiltrating T cells after dendritic cell vaccination. Time point specified: after dendritic cell vaccination, including at tumor progression/relapse. TCRB CDR3 was amplified from 2 ug genomic DNA or less. The primer mix had 60 V beta and 13 J beta primers. Using immunoSEQ multiplex PCR, the repertoire was profiled, and TCRdb retains in-frame clones only, with some absent. The sample includes 100,000 to 120,000 clones, 85% to 90% of them seen just once. The CDR3 consists of 18 residues. V gave up 0 bases and J gave up 0 bases; unmatched junction bases: 6. From germline, CDR1 is SGHVS and CDR2 FNYEAQ. Comment on this clone: Its cognate antigen is unknown.

Study-level findings and limits: Only a small number of patients had complete blood and tumor samples.

This clonotype was obtained from a human donor with glioblastoma. This material consisted of blood, taken after dendritic cell vaccination. V usage is TRBV7-6 and J usage is TRBJ2-1; 9 positions match TRBD2. CDR3 coding DNA: TGTGCCAGCAGCTTAGCCCCTAGCGGGATTAGCTCCTACAATGAGCAGTTCTTC. Its protein product is CASSLAPSGISSYNEQFF.